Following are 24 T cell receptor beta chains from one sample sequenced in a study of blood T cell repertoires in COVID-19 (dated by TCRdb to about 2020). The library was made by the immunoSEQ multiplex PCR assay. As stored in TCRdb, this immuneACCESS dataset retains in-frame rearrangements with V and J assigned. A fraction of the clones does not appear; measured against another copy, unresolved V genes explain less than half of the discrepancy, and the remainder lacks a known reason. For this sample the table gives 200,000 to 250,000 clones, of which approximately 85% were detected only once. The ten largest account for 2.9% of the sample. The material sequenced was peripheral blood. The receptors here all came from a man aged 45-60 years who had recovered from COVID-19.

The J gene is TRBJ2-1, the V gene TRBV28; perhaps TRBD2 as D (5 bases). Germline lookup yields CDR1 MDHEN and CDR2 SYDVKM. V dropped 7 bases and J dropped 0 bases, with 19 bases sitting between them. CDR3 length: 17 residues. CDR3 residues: CASTQMGGLSSYNEQFF. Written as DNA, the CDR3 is TGTGCCAGCACCCAGATGGGCGGGTTGAGCTCCTACAATGAGCAGTTCTTC.

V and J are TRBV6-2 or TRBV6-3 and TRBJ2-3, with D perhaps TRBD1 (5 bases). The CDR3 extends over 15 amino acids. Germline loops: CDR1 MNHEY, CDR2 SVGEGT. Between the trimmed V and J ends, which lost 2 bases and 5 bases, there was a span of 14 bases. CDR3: CASSYGRSQGDTQYF. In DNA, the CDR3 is TGTGCCAGCAGTTACGGGCGTTCGCAGGGAGATACGCAGTATTTT.

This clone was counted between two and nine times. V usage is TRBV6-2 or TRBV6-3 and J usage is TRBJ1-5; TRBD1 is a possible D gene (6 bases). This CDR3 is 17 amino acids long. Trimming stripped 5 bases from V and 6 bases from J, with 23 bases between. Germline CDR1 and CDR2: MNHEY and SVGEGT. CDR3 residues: CASSASQRDNRRQPQHF. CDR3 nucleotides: TGTGCCAGCAGTGCTAGCCAGAGGGACAACCGCCGTCAGCCCCAGCATTTT.

CDR3 amino acids: CASSLGGLAGNNEQFF. The CDR3 bases are TGCGCCAGCAGCTTAGGGGGACTAGCGGGGAACAATGAGCAGTTCTTC. The V call is TRBV5-1, the J call TRBJ2-1; 13 nucleotides align to TRBD2. CDR3 length equals 16 residues. Germline V gives CDR1 SGHRS, CDR2 YFSETQ. The V gene end was trimmed by 2 bases and the J gene end by 5 bases; junction bases not matched to a gene: 4.

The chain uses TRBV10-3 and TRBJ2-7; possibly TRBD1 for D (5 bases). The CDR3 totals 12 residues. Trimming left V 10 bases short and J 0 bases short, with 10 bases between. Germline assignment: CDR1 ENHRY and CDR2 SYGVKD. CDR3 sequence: CATRTYSYEQYF. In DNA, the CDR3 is TGTGCCACCCGGACATACTCCTACGAGCAGTACTTC.

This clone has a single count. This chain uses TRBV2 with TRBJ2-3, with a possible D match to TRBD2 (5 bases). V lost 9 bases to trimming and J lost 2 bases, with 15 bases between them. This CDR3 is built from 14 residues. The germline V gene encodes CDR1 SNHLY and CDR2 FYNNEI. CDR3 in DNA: TGTGCCAGTCAACCGCGGGCTATCACAGATACGCAGTATTTT. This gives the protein CASQPRAITDTQYF.

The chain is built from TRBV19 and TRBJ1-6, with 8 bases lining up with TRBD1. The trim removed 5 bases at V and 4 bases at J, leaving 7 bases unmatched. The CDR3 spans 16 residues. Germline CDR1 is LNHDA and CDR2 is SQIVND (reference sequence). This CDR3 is CASSATRQGYNSPLHF. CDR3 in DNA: TGTGCCAGTAGTGCCACACGACAGGGGTATAATTCACCCCTCCACTTT.

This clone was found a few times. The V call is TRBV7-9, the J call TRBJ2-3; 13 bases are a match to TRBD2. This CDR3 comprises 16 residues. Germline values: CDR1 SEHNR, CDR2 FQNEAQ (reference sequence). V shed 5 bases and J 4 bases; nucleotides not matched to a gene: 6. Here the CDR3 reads CASSPGLAGVADTQYF. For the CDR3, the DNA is TGTGCCAGCAGCCCAGGACTAGCGGGAGTGGCAGATACGCAGTATTTT.

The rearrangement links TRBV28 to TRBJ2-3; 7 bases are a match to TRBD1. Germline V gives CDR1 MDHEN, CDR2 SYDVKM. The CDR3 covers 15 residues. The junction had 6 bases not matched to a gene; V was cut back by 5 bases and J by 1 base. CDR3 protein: CASSARGRGTDTQYF. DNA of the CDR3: TGTGCCAGCAGTGCGAGGGGGCGAGGCACAGATACGCAGTATTTT. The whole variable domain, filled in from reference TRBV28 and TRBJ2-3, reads DVKVTQSSRYLVKRTGEKVFLECVQDMDHENMFWYRQDPGLGLRLIYFSYDVKMKEKGDIPEGYSVSREKKERFSLILESASTNQTSMYLCASSARGRGTDTQYFGPGTRLTVL.

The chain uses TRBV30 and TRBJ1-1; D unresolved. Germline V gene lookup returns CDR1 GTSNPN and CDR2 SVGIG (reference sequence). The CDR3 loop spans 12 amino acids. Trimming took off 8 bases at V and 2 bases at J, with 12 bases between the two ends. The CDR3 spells CAHHRVNTEAFF. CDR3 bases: TGTGCCCACCACCGGGTAAACACTGAAGCTTTCTTT.

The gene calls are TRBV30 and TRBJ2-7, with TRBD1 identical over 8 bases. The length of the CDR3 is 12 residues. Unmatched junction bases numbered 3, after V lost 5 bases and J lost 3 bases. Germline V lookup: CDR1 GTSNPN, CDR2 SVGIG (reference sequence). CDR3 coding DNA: TGTGCCTGGGGACAGGGCGTCTACGAGCAGTACTTC. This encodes CAWGQGVYEQYF.

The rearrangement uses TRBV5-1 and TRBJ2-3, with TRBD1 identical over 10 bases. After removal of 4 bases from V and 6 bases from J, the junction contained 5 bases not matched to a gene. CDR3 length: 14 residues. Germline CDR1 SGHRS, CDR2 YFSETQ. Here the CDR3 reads CASSPGQGRDTQYF. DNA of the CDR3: TGCGCCAGCAGCCCGGGACAGGGGAGGGATACGCAGTATTTT.

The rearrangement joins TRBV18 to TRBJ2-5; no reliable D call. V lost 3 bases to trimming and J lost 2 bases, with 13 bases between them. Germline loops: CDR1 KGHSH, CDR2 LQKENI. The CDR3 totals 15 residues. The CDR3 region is CASSPQTVRQETQYF. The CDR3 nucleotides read TGTGCCAGCTCACCCCAAACAGTTCGGCAAGAGACCCAGTACTTC.

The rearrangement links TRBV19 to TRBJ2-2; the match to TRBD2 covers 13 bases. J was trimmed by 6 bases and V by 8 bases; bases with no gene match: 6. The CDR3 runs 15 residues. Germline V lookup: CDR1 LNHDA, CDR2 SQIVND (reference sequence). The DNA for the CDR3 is TGTGCCAGTTCCCAGGGACTAGCGGGATCCGGGGAGCTGTTTTTT. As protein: CASSQGLAGSGELFF.

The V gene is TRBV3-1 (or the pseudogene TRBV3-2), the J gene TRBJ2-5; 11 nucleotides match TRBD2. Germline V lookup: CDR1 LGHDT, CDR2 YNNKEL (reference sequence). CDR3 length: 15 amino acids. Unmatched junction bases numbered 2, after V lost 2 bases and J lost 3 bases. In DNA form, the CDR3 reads TGTGCCAGCAGCCAAACGACTAGCGGGAAAGAGACCCAGTACTTC. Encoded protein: CASSQTTSGKETQYF.

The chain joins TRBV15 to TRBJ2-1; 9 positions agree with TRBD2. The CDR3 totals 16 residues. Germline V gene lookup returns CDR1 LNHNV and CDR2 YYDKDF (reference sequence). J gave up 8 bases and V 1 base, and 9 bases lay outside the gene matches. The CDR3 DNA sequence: TGTGCCACCAGCAGAGTTCGGCGGGAGGGCCGCGATGAGCAGTTCTTC. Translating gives CATSRVRREGRDEQFF.

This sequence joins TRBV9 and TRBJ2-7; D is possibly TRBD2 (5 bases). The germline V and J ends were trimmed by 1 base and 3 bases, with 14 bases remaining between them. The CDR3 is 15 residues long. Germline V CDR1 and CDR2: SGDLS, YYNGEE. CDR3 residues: CASSVPARRLYEQYF. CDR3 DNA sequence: TGTGCCAGCAGCGTACCCGCCAGGAGGCTCTACGAGCAGTACTTC. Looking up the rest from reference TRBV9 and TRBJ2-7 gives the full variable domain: DSGVTQTPKHLITATGQRVTLRCSPRSGDLSVYWYQQSLDQGLQFLIQYYNGEERAKGNILERFSAQQFPDLHSELNLSSLELGDSALYFCASSVPARRLYEQYFGPGTRLTVT.

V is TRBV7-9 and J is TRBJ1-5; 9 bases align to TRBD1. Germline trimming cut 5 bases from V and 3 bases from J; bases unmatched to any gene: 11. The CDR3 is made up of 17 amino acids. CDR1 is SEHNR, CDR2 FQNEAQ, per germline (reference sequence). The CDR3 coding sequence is TGTGCCAGCAGCGAAACCCGGGACAGGGCGCCCAATCAGCCCCAGCATTTT. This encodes CASSETRDRAPNQPQHF.

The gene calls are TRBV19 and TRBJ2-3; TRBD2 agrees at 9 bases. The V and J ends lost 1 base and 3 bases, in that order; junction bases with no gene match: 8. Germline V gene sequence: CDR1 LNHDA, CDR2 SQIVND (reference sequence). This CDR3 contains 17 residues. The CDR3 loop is CASSIAPLAGVTDTQYF. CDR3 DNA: TGTGCCAGTAGTATAGCCCCCTTAGCGGGAGTAACAGATACGCAGTATTTT.

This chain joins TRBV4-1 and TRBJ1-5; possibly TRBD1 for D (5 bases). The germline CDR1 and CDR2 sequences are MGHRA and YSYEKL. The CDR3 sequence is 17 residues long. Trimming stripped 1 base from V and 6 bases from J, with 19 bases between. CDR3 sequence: CASSQGTQGFAIQPQHF. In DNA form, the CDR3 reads TGCGCCAGCAGCCAAGGTACCCAGGGATTTGCGATTCAGCCCCAGCATTTT.

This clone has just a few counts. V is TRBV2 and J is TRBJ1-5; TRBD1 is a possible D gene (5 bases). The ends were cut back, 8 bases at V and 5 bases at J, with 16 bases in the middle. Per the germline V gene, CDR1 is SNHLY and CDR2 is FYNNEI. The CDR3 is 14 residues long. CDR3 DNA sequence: TGTGCCAGCGGAGGGACCGGGCGGTATCAGCCCCAGCATTTT. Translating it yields CASGGTGRYQPQHF.

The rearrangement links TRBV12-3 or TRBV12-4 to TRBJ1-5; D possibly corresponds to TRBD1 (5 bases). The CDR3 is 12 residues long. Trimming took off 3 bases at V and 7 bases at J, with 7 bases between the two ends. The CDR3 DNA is TGTGCCAGCAGTTTTGGGGGGCAGCCCCAGCATTTT. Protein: CASSFGGQPQHF.

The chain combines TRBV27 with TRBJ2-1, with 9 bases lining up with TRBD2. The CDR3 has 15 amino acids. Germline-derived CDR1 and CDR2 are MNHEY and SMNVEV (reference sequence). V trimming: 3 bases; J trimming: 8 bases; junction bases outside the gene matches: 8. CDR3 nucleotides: TGTGCCAGCAGTTTGCGGGAGGGCCTCATTCATGAGCAGTTCTTC. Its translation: CASSLREGLIHEQFF.

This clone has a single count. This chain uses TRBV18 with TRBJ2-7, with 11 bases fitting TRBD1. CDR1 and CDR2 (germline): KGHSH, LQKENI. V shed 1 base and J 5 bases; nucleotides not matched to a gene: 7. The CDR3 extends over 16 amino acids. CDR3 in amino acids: CASSPQLGQGANEQYF. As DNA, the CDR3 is TGTGCCAGCTCACCACAGCTCGGACAGGGGGCAAACGAGCAGTACTTC.